The 24 T cell receptor beta chains below come from one sample, sequenced in a study of blood T cell repertoires in COVID-19. Sequenced by immunoSEQ multiplex PCR; TCRdb stores in-frame clones only, minus some. The repertoire holds 380,000 or so clones, with 88% as singletons. The sample taken for sequencing was PBMCs or T cells enriched from blood (not recorded which). Receptors originate from a woman aged 40 to 50 with acute COVID-19.

This clone was observed once. The chain employs TRBV18 and TRBJ1-2; weak D call: TRBD1 (6 bases). Per germline, CDR1 KGHSH and CDR2 LQKENI. The CDR3 is 14 residues long. Trimming took off 3 bases at V and 5 bases at J, with 13 bases between the two ends. CDR3 nucleotides: TGTGCCAGCTCACCCGCCCGGGACATATATGGCTACACCTTC. Its translation is CASSPARDIYGYTF.

At least ten counts were recorded for this clone. The genes are TRBV5-1 and TRBJ2-7, with a possible D match to TRBD1 (5 bases). There are 14 residues in the CDR3. V lost 2 bases to trimming and J lost 3 bases, with 12 bases between them. CDR1 and CDR2 from the germline V gene are SGHRS and YFSETQ. The CDR3 region is CASSFMGPSYEQYF. The CDR3, as DNA: TGCGCCAGCAGCTTTATGGGGCCCAGCTACGAGCAGTACTTC.

This chain uses TRBV1 with TRBJ1-6; TRBD1 is the table's D call, not checked against the DNA. TRBV1 counts as a pseudogene. CDR3 size: 17 residues. As DNA, the CDR3 is TGCACCAGCAGCCACAAAACCCCGGACAGGGGGCGATCACCCCTCCACTTT. Protein sequence: CTSSHKTPDRGRSPLHF.

V is TRBV9 and J is TRBJ2-7; perhaps TRBD1 as D (5 bases). V was trimmed by 0 bases and J by 2 bases, leaving 9 bases between them. Per germline, CDR1 SGDLS and CDR2 YYNGEE. The CDR3 is 14 residues long. CDR3 sequence: CASSVGQFPYEQYF. The CDR3 DNA reads TGTGCCAGCAGCGTAGGACAGTTTCCCTACGAGCAGTACTTC. The entire variable domain, with the rest obtained from reference TRBV9 and TRBJ2-7, is as follows: DSGVTQTPKHLITATGQRVTLRCSPRSGDLSVYWYQQSLDQGLQFLIQYYNGEERAKGNILERFSAQQFPDLHSELNLSSLELGDSALYFCASSVGQFPYEQYFGPGTRLTVT.

J is TRBJ1-1 and V is TRBV27; D possibly corresponds to TRBD1 (5 bases). Trimming pared 9 bases from V and 4 bases from J, leaving 15 bases between. Germline assignment: CDR1 MNHEY and CDR2 SMNVEV (reference sequence). The CDR3 totals 13 residues. The CDR3 region has the DNA TGTGCCAGTTCAGGGCCAAGAGGCACTGAAGCTTTCTTT. As protein: CASSGPRGTEAFF.

The chain carries TRBV7-9 and TRBJ2-7; D is possibly TRBD1 (6 bases). Germline V gene sequence: CDR1 SEHNR, CDR2 FQNEAQ (reference sequence). CDR3 length: 14 residues. V dropped 3 bases and J dropped 3 bases, with 12 bases sitting between them. CDR3 in DNA: TGTGCCAGCAGCTTTCAGGGGCTATTCTACGAGCAGTACTTC. The encoded protein is CASSFQGLFYEQYF.

The chain employs TRBV27 and TRBJ2-7; a weak D match, TRBD1 (6 bases). Germline assignment: CDR1 MNHEY and CDR2 SMNVEV (reference sequence). Deletions cut 2 bases from V and 0 bases from J, with 17 bases between. The CDR3 is 17 amino acids. The CDR3, as DNA: TGTGCCAGCAGTTTAACCGGGACATCCTCGAGCTCCTACGAGCAGTACTTC. Its translation is CASSLTGTSSSSYEQYF.

The rearrangement joins TRBV7-2 to TRBJ2-7, with 7 nucleotides matching TRBD2. Per the germline V gene, CDR1 is SGHTA and CDR2 is FQGNSA. J gave up 3 bases and V 1 base, and 6 bases lay outside the gene matches. The CDR3 is 15 residues long. CDR3 in DNA: TGTGCCAGCAGCTTAGAGTCCAGCGGGGTCTACGAGCAGTACTTC. It specifies CASSLESSGVYEQYF.

V usage is TRBV19 and J usage is TRBJ2-7; 7 bases are a match to TRBD1. This CDR3 contains 15 residues. Germline-derived CDR1 and CDR2 are LNHDA and SQIVND (reference sequence). V shed 3 bases and J 7 bases; nucleotides not matched to a gene: 12. CDR3 sequence reads: CASSILATGPEEQYF. As DNA, the CDR3 is TGTGCCAGTAGTATTTTGGCGACAGGGCCGGAAGAGCAGTACTTC.

This rearrangement joins TRBV13 to TRBJ1-4; D might be TRBD1 (5 bases). The V end lost 2 bases, the J end lost 4 bases, and 11 bases lay between the germline ends. The CDR3 is 15 amino acids. Germline V CDR1 and CDR2: PRHDT, FYEKMQ (reference sequence). The CDR3 DNA is TGTGCCAGCAGCTTACAGGGTGAGGTTAATGAAAAACTGTTTTTT. Its protein is CASSLQGEVNEKLFF.

Only a few counts were recorded for this clone. The rearrangement links TRBV5-8 to TRBJ2-2; 8 bases fit TRBD1. V gave up 4 bases and J gave up 4 bases; unmatched junction bases: 6. The CDR3 sequence is 15 residues long. The germline V gene encodes CDR1 SGHTS and CDR2 YDEGEE. CDR3 nucleotides: TGTGCCAGCAGCGTTAGGACAGGGCCCACCGGGGAGCTGTTTTTT. It specifies CASSVRTGPTGELFF.

The chain combines TRBV11-2 with TRBJ2-7; TRBD1 matches at 10 bases. CDR1 and CDR2 (germline): SGHAT, FQNNGV. The ends lost 9 bases at V and 0 bases at J; junction bases unmatched: 8. The CDR3 consists of 15 residues. The CDR3 here is CASKRGTGVSYEQYF. CDR3 DNA: TGTGCCAGTAAGCGGGGGACAGGGGTCTCCTACGAGCAGTACTTC.

Note on this clone: The identical CDR3 is also encoded by other nucleotide sequences in the sample. The chain uses TRBV12-3 or TRBV12-4 and TRBJ2-5, with a tentative D call TRBD2 (7 bases). CDR3 length equals 12 residues. V lost 6 bases and J lost 4, with 9 bases in between. The CDR3 loop reads CASRGGGETQYF. The CDR3, as DNA: TGTGCCAGCAGGGGAGGGGGAGAGACCCAGTACTTC.

The chain carries TRBV4-1 and TRBJ1-4; 9 nucleotides line up with TRBD1. V lost 1 base to trimming and J lost 6 bases; unmatched junction nucleotides: 6. The CDR3 has 16 residues. Germline CDR1 reads MGHRA; CDR2 reads YSYEKL. The CDR3 loop is CASSQAWGQGDEKLFF. DNA for the CDR3: TGCGCCAGCAGCCAAGCATGGGGACAGGGCGATGAAAAACTGTTTTTT.

This rearrangement joins TRBV5-1 to TRBJ1-3; D call uncertain. The CDR3 runs 14 residues. Germline lookup yields CDR1 SGHRS and CDR2 YFSETQ. The V and J ends lost 0 bases and 8 bases respectively, with 12 bases between them. As DNA, the CDR3 is TGCGCCAGCAGCTTGGGAGGGCTCTGGGACACCATATATTTT. Translated, it gives CASSLGGLWDTIYF. The full variable domain, in which reference TRBV5-1 and TRBJ1-3 provide the parts outside the CDR3, is KAGVTQTPRYLIKTRGQQVTLSCSPISGHRSVSWYQQTPGQGLQFLFEYFSETQRNKGNFPGRFSGRQFSNSRSEMNVSTLELGDSALYLCASSLGGLWDTIYFGEGSWLTVV.

The chain joins TRBV6-5 to TRBJ2-3, with 9 bases matching TRBD1. CDR1 is MNHEY, CDR2 SVGAGI, per germline. V dropped 6 bases and J dropped 2; count of bases not matched to a gene: 6. The CDR3 length is 15 residues. CDR3 amino acids: CASSQRTGDTDTQYF. The CDR3 nucleotides are TGTGCCAGCAGCCAAAGGACAGGGGACACAGATACGCAGTATTTT.

This clone was seen more than once but under ten times. The V and J genes are TRBV5-1 and TRBJ1-1; D gene unclear. V lost 0 bases, J lost 3 bases, and 9 bases lay in between. CDR1 is SGHRS, CDR2 YFSETQ, per germline. This CDR3 is built from 14 residues. DNA of the CDR3: TGCGCCAGCAGCTTGGAGGGCGGGTACACTGAAGCTTTCTTT. Translation gives CASSLEGGYTEAFF.

The V call is TRBV10-2, the J call TRBJ2-5; possible D gene TRBD2, 6 bases. Germline V lookup: CDR1 WSHSY, CDR2 SAAADI. The CDR3 consists of 15 residues. Trimming took 2 bases from V and 3 from J, leaving 13 bases between them. The CDR3 DNA reads TGCGCCAGCAGTGAGCCCACTAGGAGGGAAGAGACCCAGTACTTC. This translates into CASSEPTRREETQYF.

V usage is TRBV10-1 and J usage is TRBJ2-2; a possible D gene is TRBD1 (6 bases). Germline values: CDR1 WNHNN, CDR2 SYGVQD (reference sequence). Trimming stripped 1 base from V and 5 bases from J, with 11 bases between. This CDR3 region has 15 residues. Written as DNA, the CDR3 is TGCGCCAGCAGTGAGTTCGGGACAAATACCGGGGAGCTGTTTTTT. It encodes CASSEFGTNTGELFF.

V gene TRBV15 combines with J gene TRBJ2-2; no definite D call. V lost 0 bases and J 7 bases, leaving 9 bases between the germline ends. This CDR3 contains 14 residues. CDR1 is LNHNV and CDR2 is YYDKDF in the germline V gene (reference sequence). CDR3 DNA: TGTGCCACCAGCAGAGATTTTGTTAGCGGGGAGCTGTTTTTT. It is translated as CATSRDFVSGELFF. Supplemented by reference TRBV15 and TRBJ2-2, the full variable domain reads DAMVIQNPRYQVTQFGKPVTLSCSQTLNHNVMYWYQQKSSQAPKLLFHYYDKDFNNEADTPDNFQSRRPNTSFCFLDIRSPGLGDTAMYLCATSRDFVSGELFFGEGSRLTVL.

CDR3 nucleotide sequence: TGCGCCAGCAGTGAGTCAGCTACCTATAATTCACCCCTCCACTTT. Amino acid sequence: CASSESATYNSPLHF. The V call is TRBV10-2, the J call TRBJ1-6; D remains unclear. Deletions cut 0 bases from V and 2 bases from J, with 5 bases between. Germline V gene sequence: CDR1 WSHSY, CDR2 SAAADI. The CDR3 extends over 15 amino acids.

The chain has TRBV11-2 and TRBJ1-1, with D unclear. Trimming left V 0 bases short and J 7 bases short, with 9 bases between. CDR3 length: 13 amino acids. CDR1 is SGHAT and CDR2 is FQNNGV in the germline V gene. CDR3 residues: CASSLDPRGEAFF. The CDR3 bases are TGTGCCAGCAGCTTAGACCCTCGGGGTGAAGCTTTCTTT.

For this clone: The same CDR3 can be traced to other DNA sequences in this sample. The rearrangement joins TRBV5-1 to TRBJ1-1; D unresolved. Trimming pared 0 bases from V and 1 base from J, leaving 10 bases between. Germline V gene lookup returns CDR1 SGHRS and CDR2 YFSETQ. This CDR3 is built from 15 residues. CDR3 nucleotides: TGCGCCAGCAGCTTGGTTGCGGGGTGGAACACTGAAGCTTTCTTT. Translating gives CASSLVAGWNTEAFF.

The chain links TRBV7-2 to TRBJ2-1, with 7 nucleotides matching TRBD2. V shed 2 bases, J shed 14 bases, and the junction held 9 bases outside the gene matches. Germline values: CDR1 SGHTA, CDR2 FQGNSA. The CDR3 sequence is 13 residues long. CDR3 DNA: TGTGCCAGCAGCTTACGCCCGGGACTAAGCGAGTTCTTC. Translated, it gives CASSLRPGLSEFF.